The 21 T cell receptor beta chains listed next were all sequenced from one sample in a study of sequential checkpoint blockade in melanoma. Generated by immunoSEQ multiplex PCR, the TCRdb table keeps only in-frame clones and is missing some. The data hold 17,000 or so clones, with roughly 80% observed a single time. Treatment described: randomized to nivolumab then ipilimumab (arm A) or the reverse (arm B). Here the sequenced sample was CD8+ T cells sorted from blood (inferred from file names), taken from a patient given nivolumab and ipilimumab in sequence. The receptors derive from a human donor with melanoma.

The CDR3 loop is CSVEGTSDFYEQYF. The CDR3 DNA sequence: TGCAGCGTTGAAGGGACTAGCGATTTCTACGAGCAGTACTTC. The chain combines TRBV29-1 with TRBJ2-7; 9 bases fit TRBD2. With V trimmed by 1 base and J by 3 bases, 4 bases remained unmatched. Per the germline V gene, CDR1 is SQVTM and CDR2 is ANQGSEA. The CDR3 runs 14 residues.

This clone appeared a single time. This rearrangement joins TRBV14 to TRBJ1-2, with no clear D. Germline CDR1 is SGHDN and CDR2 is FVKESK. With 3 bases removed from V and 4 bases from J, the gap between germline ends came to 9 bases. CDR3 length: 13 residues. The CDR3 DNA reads TGTGCCAGCAGCCAGGGAGATCTCTATGGCTACACCTTC. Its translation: CASSQGDLYGYTF.

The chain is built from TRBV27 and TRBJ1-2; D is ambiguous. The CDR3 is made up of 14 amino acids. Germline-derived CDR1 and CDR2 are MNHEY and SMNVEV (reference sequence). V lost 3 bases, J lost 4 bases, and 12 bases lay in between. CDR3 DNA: TGTGCCAGCAGTTTCATATCCGGAGGCTATGGCTACACCTTC. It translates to CASSFISGGYGYTF.

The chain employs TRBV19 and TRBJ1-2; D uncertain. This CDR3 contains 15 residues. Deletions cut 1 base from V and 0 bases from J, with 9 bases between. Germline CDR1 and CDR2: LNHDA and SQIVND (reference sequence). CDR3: CASSIVAEANYGYTF. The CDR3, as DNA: TGTGCCAGTAGTATAGTTGCAGAAGCTAACTATGGCTACACCTTC.

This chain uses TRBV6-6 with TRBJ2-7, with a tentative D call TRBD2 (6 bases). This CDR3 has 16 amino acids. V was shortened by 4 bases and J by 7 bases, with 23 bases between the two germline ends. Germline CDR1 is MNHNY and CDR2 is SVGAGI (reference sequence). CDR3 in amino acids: CASSSAPAAGVGEQYF. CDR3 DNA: TGTGCCAGCAGTTCCGCCCCGGCAGCGGGCGTGGGGGAGCAGTACTTC.

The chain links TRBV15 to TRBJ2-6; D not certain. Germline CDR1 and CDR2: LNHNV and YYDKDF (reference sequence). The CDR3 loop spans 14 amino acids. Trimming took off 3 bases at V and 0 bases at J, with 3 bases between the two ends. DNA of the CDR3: TGTGCCACCAGCAGCCTCTCTGGGGCCAACGTCCTGACTTTC. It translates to CATSSLSGANVLTF. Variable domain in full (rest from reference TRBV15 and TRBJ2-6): DAMVIQNPRYQVTQFGKPVTLSCSQTLNHNVMYWYQQKSSQAPKLLFHYYDKDFNNEADTPDNFQSRRPNTSFCFLDIRSPGLGDTAMYLCATSSLSGANVLTFGAGSRLTVL.

CDR3 in amino acids: CASSSDLDRENGYTF. The CDR3 nucleotides are TGTGCCAGCAGTTCCGACCTGGACAGGGAAAATGGCTACACCTTC. The rearrangement uses TRBV27 and TRBJ1-2, with 8 bases lining up with TRBD1. The CDR3 loop spans 15 amino acids. Germline trimming cut 4 bases from V and 6 bases from J; bases unmatched to any gene: 10. Per the germline V gene, CDR1 is MNHEY and CDR2 is SMNVEV (reference sequence).

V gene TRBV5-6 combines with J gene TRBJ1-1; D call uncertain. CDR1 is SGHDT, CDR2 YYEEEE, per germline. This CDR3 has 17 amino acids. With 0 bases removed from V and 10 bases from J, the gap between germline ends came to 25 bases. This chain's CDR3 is CASSLDLLAERCGGAFF. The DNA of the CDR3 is TGTGCCAGCAGCTTGGATTTGTTAGCGGAAAGATGCGGTGGAGCTTTCTTT.

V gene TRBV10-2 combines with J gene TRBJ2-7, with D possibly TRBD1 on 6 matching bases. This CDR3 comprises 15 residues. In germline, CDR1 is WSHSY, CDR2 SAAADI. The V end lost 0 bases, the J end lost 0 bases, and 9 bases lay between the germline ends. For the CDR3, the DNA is TGCGCCAGCAGTGAGTCGGGGACATTCTCCTACGAGCAGTACTTC. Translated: CASSESGTFSYEQYF.

The CDR3 spells CASSLLPGGRSTYNSPLHF. Written as DNA, the CDR3 is TGTGCCAGCAGCTTACTCCCCGGCGGGCGATCTACCTATAATTCACCCCTCCACTTT. This chain joins TRBV7-8 and TRBJ1-6; D remains ambiguous. From germline, CDR1 is SGHVS and CDR2 FQNEAQ. With 2 bases removed from V and 2 bases from J, the gap between germline ends came to 19 bases. The CDR3 has 19 amino acids.

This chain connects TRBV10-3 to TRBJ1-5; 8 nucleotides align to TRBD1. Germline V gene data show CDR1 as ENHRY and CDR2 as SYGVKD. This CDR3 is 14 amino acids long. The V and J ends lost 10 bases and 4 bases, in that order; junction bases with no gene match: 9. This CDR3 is CATETGVWNQPQHF. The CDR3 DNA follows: TGTGCCACCGAGACAGGGGTGTGGAATCAGCCCCAGCATTTT.

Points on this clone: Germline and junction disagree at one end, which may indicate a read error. In DNA, the CDR3 is TGTGCCAGCTCACCACCGCAGGGGGTGGGTTTC. It specifies CASSPPQGVGF. V gene TRBV18 combines with J gene TRBJ2-7; 7 positions match TRBD1. Looked up from germline, CDR1 is KGHSH and CDR2 is LQKENI. This CDR3 has 11 residues.

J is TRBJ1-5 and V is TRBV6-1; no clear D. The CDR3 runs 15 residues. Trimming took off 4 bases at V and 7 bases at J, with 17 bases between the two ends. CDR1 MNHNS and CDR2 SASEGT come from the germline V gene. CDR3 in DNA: TGTGCCAGCAGTGTCGGTATGAGCGGTGGGCAGCCCCAGCATTTT. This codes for CASSVGMSGGQPQHF.

The CDR3 loop is CATAVAPPYEQYF. The CDR3 DNA follows: TGTGCCACCGCGGTAGCGCCTCCCTACGAGCAGTACTTC. The J gene is TRBJ2-7, the V gene TRBV11-2, with D possibly matching TRBD2 (5 bases). The V gene lost 10 bases and the J gene lost 2 bases, with 15 bases spanning the gap. Germline loops: CDR1 SGHAT, CDR2 FQNNGV. The CDR3 is made up of 13 amino acids.

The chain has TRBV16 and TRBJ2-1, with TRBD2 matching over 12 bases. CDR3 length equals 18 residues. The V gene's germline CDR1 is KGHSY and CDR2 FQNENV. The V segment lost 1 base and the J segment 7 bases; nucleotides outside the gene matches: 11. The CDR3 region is CASSQFNPSSGRGNEQFF. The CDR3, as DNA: TGTGCCAGCAGCCAATTCAACCCATCTAGCGGGAGGGGTAATGAGCAGTTCTTC.

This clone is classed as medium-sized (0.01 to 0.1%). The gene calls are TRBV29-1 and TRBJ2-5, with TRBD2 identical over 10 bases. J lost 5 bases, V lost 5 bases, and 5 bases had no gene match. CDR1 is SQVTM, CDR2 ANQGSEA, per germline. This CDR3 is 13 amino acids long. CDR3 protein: CSVSGTSVETQYF. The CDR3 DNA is TGCAGCGTTTCCGGGACTAGCGTGGAGACCCAGTACTTC.

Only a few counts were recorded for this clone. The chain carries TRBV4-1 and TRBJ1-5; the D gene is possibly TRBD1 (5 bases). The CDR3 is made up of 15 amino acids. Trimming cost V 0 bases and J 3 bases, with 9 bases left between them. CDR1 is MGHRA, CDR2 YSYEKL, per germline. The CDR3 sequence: CASSQETRVNQPQHF. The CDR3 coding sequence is TGCGCCAGCAGCCAAGAAACCAGGGTCAATCAGCCCCAGCATTTT.

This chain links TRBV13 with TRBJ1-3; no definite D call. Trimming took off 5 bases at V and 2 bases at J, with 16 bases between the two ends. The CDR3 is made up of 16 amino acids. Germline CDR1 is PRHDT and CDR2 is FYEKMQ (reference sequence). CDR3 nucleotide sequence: TGTGCCAGCAGCACCACGGAGGGTGAGGCTGGAAACACCATATATTTT. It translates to CASSTTEGEAGNTIYF. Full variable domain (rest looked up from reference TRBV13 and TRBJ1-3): AAGVIQSPRHLIKEKRETATLKCYPIPRHDTVYWYQQGPGQDPQFLISFYEKMQSDKGSIPDRFSAQQFSDYHSELNMSSLELGDSALYFCASSTTEGEAGNTIYFGEGSWLTVV.

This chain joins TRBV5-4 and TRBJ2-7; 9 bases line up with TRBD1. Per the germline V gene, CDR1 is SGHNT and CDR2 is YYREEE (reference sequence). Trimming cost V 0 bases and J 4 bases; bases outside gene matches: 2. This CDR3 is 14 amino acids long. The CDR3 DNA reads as TGTGCCAGCAGCTTGGATGGACAGGGGTACGAGCAGTACTTC. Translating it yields CASSLDGQGYEQYF.

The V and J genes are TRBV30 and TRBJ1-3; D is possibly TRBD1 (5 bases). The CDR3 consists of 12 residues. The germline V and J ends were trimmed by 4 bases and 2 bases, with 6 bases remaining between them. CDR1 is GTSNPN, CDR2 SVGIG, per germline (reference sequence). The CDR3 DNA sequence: TGTGCCTGGAAGGGGACTGGAAACACCATATATTTT. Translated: CAWKGTGNTIYF.

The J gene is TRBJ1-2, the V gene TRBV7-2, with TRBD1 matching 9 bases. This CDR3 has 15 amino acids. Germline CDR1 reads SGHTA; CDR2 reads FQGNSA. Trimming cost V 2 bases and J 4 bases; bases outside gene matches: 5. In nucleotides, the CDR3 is TGTGCCAGCAGCTTATCCGGGACAGGGACCTATGGCTACACCTTC. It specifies CASSLSGTGTYGYTF.